The rows below give T cell receptor beta chains drawn from one sample of a study of blood T cell repertoires in COVID-19. Sequencing was performed with immunoSEQ multiplex PCR; in TCRdb, only in-frame clones are kept and a portion is missing. The data contain a few hundred thousand clones, approximately 85% of them seen just once; the ten biggest clones take up roughly 2%. The sample was PBMCs or T cells enriched from blood (not recorded which). Source of these receptors: a man between 25 and 39 years old who had recovered from COVID-19. Each CDR3 is given with its conserved first and last residue. Each record gives: V gene, J gene, CDR3 protein.

TRBV6-1	TRBJ1-5	CASSERGIGMEPQHF
TRBV27	TRBJ1-1	CASSLSQGITEAFF
TRBV7-2	TRBJ2-3	CASSPPAGGQSAQYF
TRBV7-9	TRBJ2-2	CASRTGTGAGMNTGELFF
TRBV19	TRBJ1-1	CASSRHWGRYEAFF
TRBV5-1	TRBJ1-3	CASYLGDNSGNTIYF
TRBV6-1	TRBJ2-7	CASSEVSGAGGGEQYF
TRBV5-6	TRBJ2-2	CASSWDRIRSTGELFF
TRBV2	TRBJ1-5	CASSEQGGQPQHF
TRBV27	TRBJ1-3	CASSLSFADSGNTIYF
TRBV5-1	TRBJ1-1	CASSLEFVGGTEAFF
TRBV5-1	TRBJ1-2	CASSPMVGQRNIYGYTF
TRBV25-1	TRBJ1-5	CASSETGFNQPQHF
TRBV5-5	TRBJ1-1	CASSPRTGGATEAFF
TRBV4-2	TRBJ1-2	CASSQEREYGYTF
TRBV5-8	TRBJ2-7	CASSRGYGGGYEQYF
TRBV6-4	TRBJ2-3	CASSEGREVDTQYF
TRBV2	TRBJ1-3	CASSEGRGKGNTIYF
TRBV15	TRBJ2-7	CATSPGQGDEQYF
TRBV28	TRBJ1-4	CASQFRSEKLFF
TRBV10-3	TRBJ1-5	CAISESQNQPQHF
TRBV18	TRBJ2-3	CASSPIPGGTDTQYF
TRBV20-1	TRBJ2-7	CSASSLAGGSYEQYF
TRBV5-4	TRBJ2-7	CASSFGLTTSSYEQYF
TRBV7-2	TRBJ2-1	CASSLEIAGGLEFF
TRBV5-1	TRBJ1-1	CASSQDRANMNTEAFF
TRBV18	TRBJ2-1	CASSPPPGLAAKNSYNEQFF
TRBV4-1	TRBJ2-7	CASSQDGSGGQYF
TRBV7-7	TRBJ1-3	CASSPGDFSGNTIYF
TRBV29-1	TRBJ1-1	CSVVGGQSTEAFF
TRBV7-9	TRBJ2-3	CASRIGQLSTDTQYF
TRBV5-6	TRBJ2-5	CASSSESTKETQYF